This entry lists 15 T cell receptor beta chains sequenced from one sample in a study of blood T cell repertoires in COVID-19. The protocol was immunoSEQ multiplex PCR, while the TCRdb copy is restricted to in-frame clones and leaves out a portion. Of approximately 170,000 clones detected, just under 85% appear once; the ten largest clones hold approximately 2.6%. Specimen: peripheral blood. The receptor source for this set is a woman of 80 years or more with COVID-19, enrolled during active disease.

The chain has TRBV12-5 and TRBJ2-3; no firm D call. The CDR3 has 14 amino acids. V was shortened by 0 bases and J by 2 bases, with 6 bases between the two germline ends. CDR1 and CDR2 from the germline V gene are LGHNT and FRNRAP. CDR3 loop: CASGLVHDTDTQYF. CDR3 bases: TGTGCTAGTGGTTTGGTACATGACACAGATACGCAGTATTTT.

The chain links TRBV5-4 to TRBJ2-3, with 8 positions matching TRBD1. Germline trimming cut 0 bases from V and 1 base from J; bases unmatched to any gene: 1. The CDR3 is made up of 15 amino acids. Germline V gene lookup returns CDR1 SGHNT and CDR2 YYREEE (reference sequence). This CDR3 is CASSLETGGTDTQYF. Written as DNA, the CDR3 is TGTGCCAGCAGCTTGGAGACAGGGGGCACAGATACGCAGTATTTT.

The rearrangement links TRBV28 to TRBJ2-7; D is perhaps TRBD1 (6 bases). This CDR3 comprises 12 residues. Trimming shortened V by 9 bases and J by 5 bases, and 14 bases separated the two germline ends. Germline V CDR1 and CDR2: MDHEN, SYDVKM. In DNA form, the CDR3 reads TGTGCCAGTAGGCAATCAGGGGACGAGCAGTACTTC. This encodes CASRQSGDEQYF.

A word on this clone: At one of its ends the junction is not consistent with the germline gene, which may arise from a read error. The rearrangement joins TRBV7-7 to TRBJ1-3; the D is unclear. CDR3 length equals 15 residues. Germline loops: CDR1 SSHAT, CDR2 FNYEAQ (reference sequence). CDR3: CASSLDDSSGNTIYF. CDR3 bases: TGTGCTAGCAGCTTAGATGACTCGAGCGGAAACACCATATATTTT.

This chain joins TRBV5-4 and TRBJ1-3; 8 bases match TRBD1. Germline CDR1 SGHNT, CDR2 YYREEE (reference sequence). J gave up 4 bases and V 4 bases, and 7 bases lay outside the gene matches. CDR3 size: 15 residues. The CDR3 coding sequence is TGTGCCAGCAGCCCCGGACAGGGTAGGGGAAACACCATATATTTT. It encodes CASSPGQGRGNTIYF.

The chain is built from TRBV18 and TRBJ2-5, with a weak D call TRBD1 (6 bases). The CDR3 consists of 17 residues. Germline loops: CDR1 KGHSH, CDR2 LQKENI. V lost 1 base and J lost 0, with 15 bases in between. The CDR3 DNA reads as TGTGCCAGCTCACCACTCGTTCAAACAGGGTACCAAGAGACCCAGTACTTC. Its translation: CASSPLVQTGYQETQYF.

V and J are TRBV3-1 (or the pseudogene TRBV3-2) and TRBJ2-7; no clear D. CDR1 is LGHDT, CDR2 YNNKEL, per germline (reference sequence). Trimming took 3 bases from V and 4 from J, leaving 10 bases between them. The length of the CDR3 is 13 residues. The chain's CDR3 is CASSHSRNYEQYF. CDR3 coding DNA: TGTGCCAGCAGCCACTCCCGTAATTACGAGCAGTACTTC.

J is TRBJ1-6 and V is TRBV7-9; 8 nucleotides agree with TRBD1. V dropped 5 bases and J dropped 9; count of bases not matched to a gene: 6. Germline V gene data show CDR1 as SEHNR and CDR2 as FQNEAQ (reference sequence). The CDR3 consists of 14 residues. DNA of the CDR3: TGTGCCAGCAGCCCAACAGGGGGTTCTTCACCCCTCCACTTT. Its protein is CASSPTGGSSPLHF.

This clone appeared a few times. The J gene is TRBJ2-1, the V gene TRBV19, with TRBD1 identical over 10 bases. Germline V gene data show CDR1 as LNHDA and CDR2 as SQIVND (reference sequence). The CDR3 covers 15 residues. V lost 3 bases, J lost 8 bases, and 7 bases stayed unmatched. This CDR3 reads CASSIRGTGDDEQFF. The CDR3 DNA reads as TGTGCCAGTAGTATCCGGGGGACAGGGGACGATGAGCAGTTCTTC.

The V call is TRBV5-4, the J call TRBJ2-3, with 7 bases that match TRBD2. The V gene end was trimmed by 4 bases and the J gene end by 3 bases; junction bases not matched to a gene: 2. CDR3 length: 13 residues. Germline assignment: CDR1 SGHNT and CDR2 YYREEE (reference sequence). The CDR3 bases are TGTGCCAGCAGCCAGGGACTAACAGATACGCAGTATTTT. Its protein is CASSQGLTDTQYF.

This sequence joins TRBV18 and TRBJ1-1; D might be TRBD1 (5 bases). The CDR3 contains 15 residues. Germline CDR1 reads KGHSH; CDR2 reads LQKENI. Trimming removed 3 bases from V and 0 bases from J, with 11 bases in between. CDR3 protein: CASSPLGVVNTEAFF. In DNA, the CDR3 is TGTGCCAGCTCACCGTTAGGGGTGGTGAACACTGAAGCTTTCTTT.

V gene TRBV11-2 combines with J gene TRBJ1-6; 9 nucleotides line up with TRBD1. Germline assignment: CDR1 SGHAT and CDR2 FQNNGV. V shed 5 bases and J 6 bases; nucleotides not matched to a gene: 8. This CDR3 is 16 amino acids long. Written as DNA, the CDR3 is TGTGCCAGCAGCACGAGGACAGGGGCCCTTAATTCACCCCTCCACTTT. Amino acids: CASSTRTGALNSPLHF. Together with reference TRBV11-2 and TRBJ1-6, the CDR3 gives the full variable domain: EAGVAQSPRYKIIEKRQSVAFWCNPISGHATLYWYQQILGQGPKLLIQFQNNGVVDDSQLPKDRFSAERLKGVDSTLKIQPAKLEDSAVYLCASSTRTGALNSPLHFGNGTRLTVT.

This chain connects TRBV7-3 to TRBJ2-5, with 7 bases identical to TRBD1. The V gene's germline CDR1 is SGHTA and CDR2 FQGTGA. V gave up 5 bases and J gave up 5 bases; unmatched junction bases: 11. The CDR3 loop spans 15 amino acids. Here the CDR3 reads CASSPGTAGAETQYF. As DNA, the CDR3 is TGTGCCAGCAGCCCCGGGACAGCCGGAGCTGAGACCCAGTACTTC.

This clone has just one count. This rearrangement joins TRBV3-1 (or the pseudogene TRBV3-2) to TRBJ1-3, with a possible D match to TRBD1 (5 bases). V lost 2 bases to trimming and J lost 7 bases, with 18 bases between them. The CDR3 contains 16 residues. In germline, CDR1 is LGHDT, CDR2 YNNKEL (reference sequence). CDR3: CASSQFSGGLANTIYF. The CDR3 DNA reads TGTGCCAGCAGCCAATTTTCGGGGGGATTGGCGAACACCATATATTTT.

The chain employs TRBV27 and TRBJ1-5; D is uncertain. This CDR3 has 14 amino acids. The V and J ends lost 1 base and 12 bases respectively, with 16 bases between them. The germline gives CDR1 MNHEY, CDR2 SMNVEV (reference sequence). CDR3 DNA: TGTGCCAGCAGTTTATTGAGTTCAAGTCGTCTCCAGCATTTT. This encodes CASSLLSSSRLQHF.